This T cell receptor (beta chain) was recorded in a study of CD8 T cells in Susac syndrome. RNA totalling about 0.45 to 1 ug underwent reverse transcription with random hexamers. In TCRdb, the immunoSEQ multiplex PCR reads were re-called with MiXCR into one record per CDR3 protein. The table lists under 200,000 distinct CDR3 sequences, 85% to 95% of them singletons, with around 0.15% in the top ten. In contrast to the negatively isolated CD8+ and CD4+ T cells, TEMRA cells were FACS-enriched. Per germline, CDR1 SGHRS and CDR2 YFSETQ. V was shortened by 7 bases and J by 2 bases, with 14 bases between the two germline ends. The CDR3 spans 14 residues.

The clonotype was recovered from a human donor with multiple sclerosis. This chain links TRBV5-1 with TRBJ2-3, with TRBD1 as a possible D gene (5 bases). The sample comprised CD8+ T cells from PBMCs. The DNA for the CDR3 is TGCGCCAGCGGACCGGCAGGGTTCACAGATACGCAGTATTTT. This sequence encodes CASGPAGFTDTQYF. The complete variable domain, with remaining parts taken from reference TRBV5-1 and TRBJ2-3, reads KAGVTQTPRYLIKTRGQQVTLSCSPISGHRSVSWYQQTPGQGLQFLFEYFSETQRNKGNFPGRFSGRQFSNSRSEMNVSTLELGDSALYLCASGPAGFTDTQYFGPGTRLTVL.